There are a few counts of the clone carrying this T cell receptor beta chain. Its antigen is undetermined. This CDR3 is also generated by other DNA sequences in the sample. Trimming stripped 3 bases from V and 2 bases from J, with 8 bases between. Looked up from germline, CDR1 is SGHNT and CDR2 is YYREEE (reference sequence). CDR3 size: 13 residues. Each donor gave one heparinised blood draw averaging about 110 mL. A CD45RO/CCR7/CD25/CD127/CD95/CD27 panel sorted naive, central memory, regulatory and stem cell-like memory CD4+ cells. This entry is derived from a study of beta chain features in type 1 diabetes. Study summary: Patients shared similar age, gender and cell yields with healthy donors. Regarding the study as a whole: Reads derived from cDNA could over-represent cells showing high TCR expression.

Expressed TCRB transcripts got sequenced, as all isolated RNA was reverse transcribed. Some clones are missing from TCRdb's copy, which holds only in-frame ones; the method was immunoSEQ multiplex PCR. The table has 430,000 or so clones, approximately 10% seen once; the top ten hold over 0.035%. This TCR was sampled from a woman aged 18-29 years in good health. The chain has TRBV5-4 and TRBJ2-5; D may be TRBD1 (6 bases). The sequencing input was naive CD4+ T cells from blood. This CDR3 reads CASSSGQQETQYF. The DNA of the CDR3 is TGTGCCAGCAGCTCAGGACAGCAAGAGACCCAGTACTTC.